The TCR beta chain described here comes from a study of monozygotic twins with inflammatory bowel disease. UMIs containing a 6-nucleotide sample barcode were added via template switching. TCRdb reanalyzed the 5' RACE reads, giving one entry per CDR3 protein sequence and no DNA. Seen in this sample are over 200,000 distinct CDR3 sequences; the ten most common clones hold approximately 1.6%. The CDR3 runs 14 residues. Germline V gene lookup returns CDR1 SGHRS and CDR2 YFSETQ. Findings and limits, study-wide: Whether twins were concordant or discordant made no difference to repertoire similarity, possibly from limited power. Patient-specific immunosuppressive treatments may have made repertoires more variable.

Regarding this clonotype: The antigen remains unidentified.

Sequenced sample: blood. This clonotype was sampled from a human donor with ulcerative colitis or Crohn's disease, or a healthy co-twin of an affected twin (not recorded which). The chain recombines TRBV5-1 with TRBJ1-3; the D gene TCRdb calls, TRBD1, cannot be checked with no DNA. The CDR3 region is CASSLIQGSTTIYF.